Listed below are T cell receptor beta chains from one sample, sequenced in a study of blood T cell repertoires in COVID-19. Data came from immunoSEQ multiplex PCR; TCRdb stores just in-frame clones and leaves some out. Of 210,000 or so clones in the sample, about 90% are singletons; the top ten hold 2% to 2.5%. Specimen: peripheral blood. The receptors were gathered from a woman aged 50 to 60 with acute or convalescent COVID-19. Both conserved end residues are part of each CDR3. The order of the fields is D gene, clone size, J gene, V gene, CDR3 protein, CDR3 DNA. D genes are given only for firm matches. Not all rows give a size; the values are once, few, many and, for expanded clones, a class.

-,-,TRBJ2-1,TRBV19,CASSIEWQVYNEQFF,TGTGCCAGTAGTATAGAATGGCAAGTCTACAATGAGCAGTTCTTC
-,-,TRBJ2-3,TRBV6-1,CASSETRGTDTQYF,TGTGCCAGCAGTGAAACCAGGGGCACAGATACGCAGTATTTT
-,once,TRBJ1-5,TRBV2,CASNKKTDQPQHF,TGTGCCAGCAACAAGAAGACAGATCAGCCCCAGCATTTT
-,-,TRBJ1-1,TRBV29-1,CSTGGTANTEAFF,TGCAGTACTGGGGGGACGGCGAACACTGAAGCTTTCTTT
-,few,TRBJ1-5,TRBV19,CASSNGVGNQPQHF,TGTGCCAGTTCAAACGGGGTGGGCAATCAGCCCCAGCATTTT
TRBD2,-,TRBJ2-1,TRBV7-7,CASSPVDERGNYNEQFF,TGTGCCAGCAGCCCAGTGGATGAGCGGGGGAACTACAATGAGCAGTTCTTC
-,-,TRBJ1-4,TRBV2,CASREFRGTNEKLFF,TGTGCCAGCAGGGAATTCAGGGGAACTAATGAAAAACTGTTTTTT
TRBD1,-,TRBJ1-2,TRBV6-5,CATWGQGVGYTF,TGTGCCACCTGGGGACAGGGCGTTGGCTACACCTTC
-,-,TRBJ2-3,TRBV5-1,CASSLQRTSTDTQYF,TGCGCCAGCAGCTTGCAGAGGACTAGCACAGATACGCAGTATTTT
-,-,TRBJ1-5,TRBV3-1/TRBV3-2,CASSPTGFGQPQHF,TGTGCCAGCAGCCCCACAGGGTTCGGACAGCCCCAGCATTTT
TRBD1,-,TRBJ1-2,TRBV7-2,CASSLGQGYGYTF,TGTGCCAGCAGCCTCGGACAGGGGTATGGCTACACCTTC
TRBD1,few,TRBJ1-1,TRBV29-1,CSVDRDDTEAFF,TGCAGTGTCGACAGGGACGACACTGAAGCTTTCTTT
-,-,TRBJ2-5,TRBV28,CASSDYQETQYF,TGTGCCAGCAGTGACTACCAAGAGACCCAGTACTTC
TRBD2,-,TRBJ2-7,TRBV2,CASRASGSYEQYF,TGTGCCAGCAGGGCTAGCGGGAGCTACGAGCAGTACTTC
-,-,TRBJ2-4,TRBV21-1,CASSKFRGWWANIQYF,TGTGCCAGCAGCAAATTTCGGGGTTGGTGGGCAAACATTCAGTACTTC
-,-,TRBJ2-5,TRBV5-1,CASYLDLGAWETQYF,TGCGCCAGCTACCTGGACTTAGGTGCGTGGGAGACCCAGTACTTC
TRBD1,-,TRBJ1-2,TRBV5-4,CASSSQGTGPGYTF,TGTGCCAGCAGCTCCCAAGGGACAGGGCCTGGCTACACCTTC
TRBD1,few,TRBJ1-6,TRBV6-4,CASNSTGGGPYNSPLHF,TGTGCCAGCAATTCAACAGGGGGCGGCCCCTATAATTCACCCCTCCACTTT
-,-,TRBJ1-1,TRBV11-2,CASRQRLWGTEAFF,TGTGCCAGTCGACAGCGCCTATGGGGCACTGAAGCTTTCTTT
-,-,TRBJ1-1,TRBV21-1,CASTTTGAFTEAFF,TGTGCCAGCACGACGACAGGGGCTTTCACTGAAGCTTTCTTT
-,once,TRBJ1-6,TRBV5-1,CASSFSGDYNSPLHF,TGCGCCAGCAGCTTCTCAGGGGACTATAATTCACCCCTCCACTTT
-,-,TRBJ1-3,TRBV7-6,CASSPDRGGNTIYF,TGTGCCAGCAGCCCAGACAGAGGAGGAAACACCATATATTTT
TRBD1,-,TRBJ2-7,TRBV27,CASSSPGQALYEQYF,TGTGCCAGCAGTTCCCCGGGACAGGCGCTCTACGAGCAGTACTTC
TRBD1,-,TRBJ2-4,TRBV9,CASSIQGLAKNIQYF,TGTGCCAGCAGCATACAGGGGCTAGCCAAAAACATTCAGTACTTC
TRBD1,once,TRBJ1-6,TRBV5-4,CASSLGQGENPPLHF,TGTGCCAGCAGCTTGGGACAGGGGGAAAATCCACCCCTCCACTTT
TRBD2,-,TRBJ2-3,TRBV7-9,CASSITRDYSTDTQYF,TGTGCCAGCAGCATCACGCGGGACTATAGCACAGATACGCAGTATTTT
-,once,TRBJ2-3,TRBV2,CASTLAGSTDTQYF,TGTGCCAGCACCTTAGCTGGTTCCACAGATACGCAGTATTTT
TRBD1,-,TRBJ1-1,TRBV7-2,CASSRPDRGTEAFF,TGTGCCAGCAGCAGGCCGGACAGGGGTACTGAAGCTTTCTTT
-,few,TRBJ1-6,TRBV25-1,CASSEYKGVYNSPLHF,TGTGCCAGCAGTGAATACAAAGGGGTGTATAATTCACCCCTCCACTTT
TRBD2,-,TRBJ2-5,TRBV5-1,CASSFEGTSGIETQYF,TGCGCCAGCAGCTTTGAAGGGACTAGCGGGATTGAGACCCAGTACTTC
-,-,TRBJ2-7,TRBV5-1,CASSSAPAGYEQYF,TGCGCCAGCAGCTCCGCTCCCGCCGGCTACGAGCAGTACTTC
TRBD1,-,TRBJ1-6,TRBV7-9,CASSPRGTAKGGLTLHF,TGTGCCAGCAGCCCGAGGGGGACAGCCAAAGGGGGTCTCACCCTCCACTTT